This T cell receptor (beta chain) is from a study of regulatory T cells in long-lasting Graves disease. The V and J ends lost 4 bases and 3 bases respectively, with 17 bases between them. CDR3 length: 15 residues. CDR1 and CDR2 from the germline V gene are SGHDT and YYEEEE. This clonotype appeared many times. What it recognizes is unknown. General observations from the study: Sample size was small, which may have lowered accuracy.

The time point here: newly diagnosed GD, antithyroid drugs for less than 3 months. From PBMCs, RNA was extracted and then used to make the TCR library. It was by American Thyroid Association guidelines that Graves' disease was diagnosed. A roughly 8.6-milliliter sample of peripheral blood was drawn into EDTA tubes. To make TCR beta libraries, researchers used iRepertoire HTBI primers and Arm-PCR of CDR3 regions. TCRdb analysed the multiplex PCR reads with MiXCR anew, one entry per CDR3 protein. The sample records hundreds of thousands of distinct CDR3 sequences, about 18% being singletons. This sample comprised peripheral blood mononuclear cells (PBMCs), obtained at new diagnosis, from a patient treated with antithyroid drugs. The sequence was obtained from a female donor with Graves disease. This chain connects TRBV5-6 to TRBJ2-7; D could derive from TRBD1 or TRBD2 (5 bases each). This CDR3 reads CASSPAAPGHYEQYF. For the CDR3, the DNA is TGTGCCAGCAGCCCTGCGGCACCGGGGCACTACGAGCAGTACTTC.